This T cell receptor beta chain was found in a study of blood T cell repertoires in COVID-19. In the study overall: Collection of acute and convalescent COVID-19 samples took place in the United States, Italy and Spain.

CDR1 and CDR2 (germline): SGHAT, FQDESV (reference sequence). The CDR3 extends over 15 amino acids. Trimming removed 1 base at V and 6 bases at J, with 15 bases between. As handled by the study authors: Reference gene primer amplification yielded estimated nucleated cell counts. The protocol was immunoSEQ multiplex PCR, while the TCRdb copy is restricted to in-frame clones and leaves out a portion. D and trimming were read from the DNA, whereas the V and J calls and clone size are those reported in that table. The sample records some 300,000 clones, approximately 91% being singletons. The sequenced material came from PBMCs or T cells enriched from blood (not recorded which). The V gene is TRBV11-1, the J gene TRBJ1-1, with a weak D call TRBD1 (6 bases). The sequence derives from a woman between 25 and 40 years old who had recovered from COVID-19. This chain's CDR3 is CASSLGLAGAAEAFF. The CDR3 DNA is TGTGCCAGCAGCTTAGGGTTGGCAGGGGCAGCTGAAGCTTTCTTT.